Following are 30 T cell receptor beta chains from one sample sequenced in a study of blood T cell repertoires in COVID-19. Using immunoSEQ multiplex PCR, the repertoire was profiled, and TCRdb retains in-frame clones only, with some absent. The table includes about 68,000 clones, about 85% detected once. Input material: peripheral blood. The source is a woman in her forties or fifties with COVID-19, enrolled during active disease.

The CDR3 nucleotides are TGTGCCAGCAGTGACGGTGACACTGAAGCTTTCTTT. Protein: CASSDGDTEAFF. The chain combines TRBV6-1 with TRBJ1-1; D ambiguous. Looked up from germline, CDR1 is MNHNS and CDR2 is SASEGT. Trimming removed 3 bases from V and 3 bases from J, with 5 bases in between. This CDR3 comprises 12 residues.

The chain uses TRBV11-2 and TRBJ2-1; maybe TRBD2 (7 bases). Trimming shortened V by 6 bases and J by 14 bases, and 20 bases separated the two germline ends. Germline CDR1 and CDR2: SGHAT and FQNNGV. This CDR3 contains 13 residues. The CDR3 nucleotides read TGTGCCAGCAGAACGTTAGGGGGGAGGGCCAAGTTCTTC. It codes for CASRTLGGRAKFF.

The J gene is TRBJ1-5, the V gene TRBV30, with a possible D match to TRBD1 (5 bases). The CDR3 runs to 15 residues. Per the germline V gene, CDR1 is GTSNPN and CDR2 is SVGIG (reference sequence). The V and J ends lost 0 bases and 5 bases respectively, with 14 bases between them. The CDR3 region has the DNA TGTGCCTGGAGTGTACTCGGGGGGTCTCATCAGCCCCAGCATTTT. Protein: CAWSVLGGSHQPQHF.

V usage is TRBV30 and J usage is TRBJ2-5, with 7 positions matching TRBD2. Germline V CDR1 and CDR2: GTSNPN, SVGIG (reference sequence). V lost 4 bases to trimming and J lost 1 base; unmatched junction nucleotides: 9. The CDR3 has 15 amino acids. CDR3 nucleotides: TGTGCCTGGAACCCCGGGACTACCCTCCAAGAGACCCAGTACTTC. Translating gives CAWNPGTTLQETQYF. Variable domain in full (rest from reference TRBV30 and TRBJ2-5): SQTIHQWPATLVQPVGSPLSLECTVEGTSNPNLYWYRQAAGRGLQLLFYSVGIGQISSEVPQNLSASRPQDRQFILSSKKLLLSDSGFYLCAWNPGTTLQETQYFGPGTRLLVL.

This clone was seen once. This chain connects TRBV2 to TRBJ2-7; D call uncertain. The germline V and J ends were trimmed by 5 bases and 3 bases, with 2 bases remaining between them. The CDR3 loop spans 10 amino acids. Germline CDR1 and CDR2: SNHLY and FYNNEI. This CDR3 reads CASSRYEQYF. DNA for the CDR3: TGTGCCAGCAGTCGCTACGAGCAGTACTTC. The complete variable domain, with remaining parts taken from reference TRBV2 and TRBJ2-7, reads EPEVTQTPSHQVTQMGQEVILRCVPISNHLYFYWYRQILGQKVEFLVSFYNNEISEKSEIFDDQFSVERPDGSNFTLKIRSTKLEDSAMYFCASSRYEQYFGPGTRLTVT.

Notes on this clone: Germline is not matched at one junction end, which may reflect a read error. The rearrangement uses TRBV25-1 and TRBJ2-1, with 16 bases identical to TRBD2. Germline CDR1 and CDR2: MGHDK and SYGVNS. The CDR3 spans 14 residues. The CDR3, as DNA: TGTGCCAGCAGTGGGACCGGGACTAGCGGGAGGGGGATCTTC. Its protein is CASSGTGTSGRGIF.

The chain carries TRBV28 and TRBJ1-2, with D hard to call. The CDR3 contains 11 residues. Trimming stripped 1 base from V and 8 bases from J, with 5 bases between. CDR1 MDHEN and CDR2 SYDVKM come from the germline V gene. CDR3 nucleotides: TGTGCCAGCAGTTTATCTAGCGGCTACACCTTC. This encodes CASSLSSGYTF.

The chain links TRBV13 to TRBJ2-2; 14 bases are a match to TRBD2. CDR3 length: 16 amino acids. The J segment lost 7 bases and the V segment lost 4 bases, leaving 5 bases of the junction unmatched. CDR1 and CDR2 from the germline V gene are PRHDT and FYEKMQ (reference sequence). CDR3 loop: CASSSGLAGVIGELFF. The CDR3, as DNA: TGTGCCAGCAGCTCGGGACTAGCGGGAGTTATCGGGGAGCTGTTTTTT.

This rearrangement joins TRBV7-3 to TRBJ2-1; 8 nucleotides line up with TRBD1. Trimming removed 2 bases from V and 7 bases from J; junction bases left unmatched: 7. This CDR3 is 15 amino acids long. Germline V gives CDR1 SGHTA, CDR2 FQGTGA. CDR3: CASSLSGQATNEQFF. The CDR3 DNA is TGTGCCAGCAGCTTATCGGGACAGGCGACAAATGAGCAGTTCTTC.

The J gene is TRBJ1-1, the V gene TRBV10-3; the D is unclear. The CDR3 has 12 residues. Germline V lookup: CDR1 ENHRY, CDR2 SYGVKD. V lost 4 bases and J 4 bases, leaving 7 bases between the germline ends. The CDR3, as DNA: TGTGCCATCAGTGGTCAGTTCACTGAAGCTTTCTTT. Its protein is CAISGQFTEAFF.

The chain employs TRBV4-3 and TRBJ1-2; D possibly corresponds to TRBD1 (5 bases). Germline CDR1 is LGHNA and CDR2 is YSLEER. V lost 1 base and J 7 bases, leaving 16 bases between the germline ends. There are 15 residues in the CDR3. The CDR3 DNA sequence: TGCGCCAGCAGCCAAGCAGCGGGGGTGAGGAGTGGCTACACCTTC. The encoded protein is CASSQAAGVRSGYTF.

The chain uses TRBV12-3 or TRBV12-4 and TRBJ1-1, with D hard to call. Trimming removed 0 bases at V and 6 bases at J, with 8 bases between. This CDR3 region has 13 residues. CDR3 protein: CASSLARVSEAFF. For the CDR3, the DNA is TGTGCCAGCAGTTTAGCCCGGGTCTCTGAAGCTTTCTTT.

The CDR3 here is CASSEQSPRWRGAFF. The DNA for the CDR3 is TGTGCCAGCAGTGAACAATCGCCGCGGTGGCGGGGGGCTTTCTTT. V usage is TRBV6-1 and J usage is TRBJ1-1, with D possibly TRBD1 on 5 matching bases. Trimming pared 2 bases from V and 11 bases from J, leaving 21 bases between. This CDR3 comprises 15 residues. Germline V lookup: CDR1 MNHNS, CDR2 SASEGT.

The chain couples TRBV7-9 to TRBJ1-5; D not resolved. Germline-derived CDR1 and CDR2 are SEHNR and FQNEAQ (reference sequence). The V end lost 4 bases, the J end lost 3 bases, and 13 bases lay between the germline ends. This CDR3 is 15 amino acids long. CDR3 in amino acids: CASSYQGGYNQPQHF. DNA for the CDR3: TGTGCCAGCAGCTATCAAGGAGGGTACAATCAGCCCCAGCATTTT.

The V gene is TRBV18, the J gene TRBJ2-7; 8 positions agree with TRBD2. Trimming removed 4 bases from V and 3 bases from J; junction bases left unmatched: 5. Germline V gene lookup returns CDR1 KGHSH and CDR2 LQKENI. The CDR3 has 14 amino acids. CDR3 sequence (DNA): TGTGCCAGCTCACAAACCGGGACTAGCTACGAGCAGTACTTC. Its translation is CASSQTGTSYEQYF.

This rearrangement joins TRBV4-1 to TRBJ2-3, with D tentatively TRBD1 (6 bases). V lost 4 bases to trimming and J lost 2 bases, with 10 bases between them. Per the germline V gene, CDR1 is MGHRA and CDR2 is YSYEKL. The CDR3 contains 14 residues. CDR3 nucleotides: TGCGCCAGCAGCCCCCGGACAGTCACAGATACGCAGTATTTT. It is translated as CASSPRTVTDTQYF.

The chain couples TRBV4-1 to TRBJ2-5; TRBD2 aligns across 7 bases. This CDR3 region has 16 residues. Per the germline V gene, CDR1 is MGHRA and CDR2 is YSYEKL. Trimming took 1 base from V and 5 from J; bases not matched to a gene: 10. The CDR3 region has the DNA TGCGCCAGCAGCCAAGCAAGGTTAGCGGGCCCCGAGACCCAGTACTTC. This translates into CASSQARLAGPETQYF.

The V gene is TRBV3-1 (or the pseudogene TRBV3-2), the J gene TRBJ2-1, with D perhaps matching TRBD2 (5 bases). From germline, CDR1 is LGHDT and CDR2 YNNKEL (reference sequence). The V end lost 4 bases, the J end lost 0 bases, and 10 bases lay between the germline ends. This CDR3 is built from 15 residues. CDR3 sequence: CASSRVLGSYNEQFF. For the CDR3, the DNA is TGTGCCAGCAGCCGTGTACTAGGCTCCTACAATGAGCAGTTCTTC.

This chain joins TRBV27 and TRBJ1-1; possible D gene TRBD1, 6 bases. V shed 3 bases and J shed 1 base, with 12 bases lying between them. The CDR3 is made up of 15 amino acids. Germline CDR1 MNHEY, CDR2 SMNVEV (reference sequence). The CDR3 DNA sequence: TGTGCCAGCAGTTTTCGGAAAGGGGGGAACACTGAAGCTTTCTTT. Protein product: CASSFRKGGNTEAFF.

The chain uses TRBV5-6 and TRBJ1-5; 7 bases align to TRBD1. CDR1 is SGHDT, CDR2 YYEEEE, per germline. After removal of 3 bases from V and 4 bases from J, the junction contained 4 bases not matched to a gene. The CDR3 has 14 residues. CDR3 region: CASSWGQLNQPQHF. As DNA, the CDR3 is TGTGCCAGCAGCTGGGGACAGCTTAATCAGCCCCAGCATTTT.

The chain carries TRBV28 and TRBJ1-6, with D possibly matching TRBD1 (6 bases). The V and J ends lost 5 bases and 5 bases respectively, with 13 bases between them. Germline lookup yields CDR1 MDHEN and CDR2 SYDVKM. The CDR3 consists of 15 residues. For the CDR3, the DNA is TGTGCCAGCAGTGCCCTACAGGGAGATAATTCACCCCTCCACTTT. Translating gives CASSALQGDNSPLHF.

This chain connects TRBV6-5 to TRBJ1-3; the D is unclear. V dropped 2 bases and J dropped 2 bases, with 7 bases sitting between them. The CDR3 covers 14 residues. CDR1 and CDR2 from the germline V gene are MNHEY and SVGAGI. CDR3 DNA sequence: TGTGCCAGCAGTTACAGCTTTACTGGAAACACCATATATTTT. The encoded protein is CASSYSFTGNTIYF.

This chain connects TRBV9 to TRBJ2-1; 9 nucleotides align to TRBD2. CDR1 and CDR2 from the germline V gene are SGDLS and YYNGEE. Trimming took 0 bases from V and 6 from J; bases not matched to a gene: 4. CDR3 length: 15 residues. CDR3 loop: CASSVAGTSSNEQFF. In DNA, the CDR3 is TGTGCCAGCAGCGTAGCTGGGACTAGCTCCAATGAGCAGTTCTTC.

The chain uses TRBV7-9 and TRBJ2-2; 7 bases are a match to TRBD1. V gave up 6 bases and J gave up 7 bases; unmatched junction bases: 11. The germline V gene encodes CDR1 SEHNR and CDR2 FQNEAQ (reference sequence). This CDR3 contains 15 residues. Here the CDR3 reads CASRADRVGVGELFF. In DNA form, the CDR3 reads TGTGCCAGCAGAGCTGACAGGGTTGGGGTCGGGGAGCTGTTTTTT.

This sequence joins TRBV4-1 and TRBJ2-3; 7 nucleotides match TRBD1. This CDR3 is built from 14 residues. J gave up 2 bases and V 4 bases, and 3 bases lay outside the gene matches. Germline V gives CDR1 MGHRA, CDR2 YSYEKL. The CDR3 loop reads CASSPGTATDTQYF. The DNA of the CDR3 is TGCGCCAGCAGCCCCGGGACAGCCACAGATACGCAGTATTTT.

This clone was counted a single time. The chain has TRBV28 and TRBJ1-5; 7 bases map to TRBD1. The CDR3 sequence is 15 residues long. The J segment lost 2 bases and the V segment lost 7 bases, leaving 8 bases of the junction unmatched. In germline, CDR1 is MDHEN, CDR2 SYDVKM. Here the CDR3 reads CASTIQGIGNQPQHF. As DNA, the CDR3 is TGTGCCAGCACAATACAGGGGATTGGCAATCAGCCCCAGCATTTT.

The chain employs TRBV7-8 and TRBJ2-6; D not certain. The CDR3 length is 16 residues. Trimming pared 3 bases from V and 0 bases from J, leaving 9 bases between. Germline assignment: CDR1 SGHVS and CDR2 FQNEAQ. The CDR3 sequence: CASSFTSSSGANVLTF. The CDR3, as DNA: TGTGCCAGCAGCTTTACGAGTTCCTCTGGGGCCAACGTCCTGACTTTC.

The chain joins TRBV30 to TRBJ1-5, with D uncertain. Germline V gene data show CDR1 as GTSNPN and CDR2 as SVGIG (reference sequence). This CDR3 region has 14 residues. Trimming pared 2 bases from V and 6 bases from J, leaving 14 bases between. CDR3 sequence reads: CAWSRERRGQPQHF. The CDR3 DNA reads TGTGCCTGGAGTAGAGAGCGCCGAGGTCAGCCCCAGCATTTT.

This sequence joins TRBV9 and TRBJ2-1; D possibly corresponds to TRBD2 (5 bases). Between the trimmed V and J ends, which lost 7 bases and 2 bases, there was a span of 19 bases. Germline lookup yields CDR1 SGDLS and CDR2 YYNGEE. CDR3 length: 16 amino acids. CDR3 sequence: CASLIRGLMPYNEQFF. CDR3 DNA: TGTGCCAGCCTAATACGCGGGCTGATGCCCTACAATGAGCAGTTCTTC.

This clone was found a few times. The V gene is TRBV6-5, the J gene TRBJ1-5; 8 bases line up with TRBD1. This CDR3 spans 15 amino acids. Germline-derived CDR1 and CDR2 are MNHEY and SVGAGI. The V segment lost 6 bases and the J segment 2 bases; nucleotides outside the gene matches: 6. Written as DNA, the CDR3 is TGTGCCAGCAGACGGACAGGGCCGCGCAATCAGCCCCAGCATTTT. Translated, it gives CASRRTGPRNQPQHF.